This T cell receptor beta chain was found in a study of metastatic and nonmetastatic thyroid tumors (dated by TCRdb to 2019 to 2021). Turning to the overall study: Repertoires from peripheral blood and from tumor or nodule tissue samples of malignant and benign thyroid patients were compared.

Paper-wide results and their limitations: In both blood and tumor samples, TCR beta diversity was reported to be significantly higher in malignant tumors than in benign nodules.

The receptor library was made with PCR. Sequencing was performed on an Illumina HiSeq 4000. High-throughput sequencing was used to profile the TCR beta-chain CDR3 region of every patient. On the authors' methods: Drawing on CDR3 differences between clinicopathological groups, the researchers built a classifier meant to tell apart patients with distant-metastatic papillary thyroid cancer. To measure repertoire diversity the researchers used the Shannon index, while the Morisita-Horn index served to gauge how similar the tumor and blood repertoires were. The public reads were quality trimmed at Q25 with fastp and then assembled into clones with MiXCR by TCRdb, keeping productive beta chains. V and J calls and clone size were set by TCRdb, not the authors. The sample records 14,000 to 15,000 clones, roughly 19% of which are singletons. Of the sample, roughly 14% is held by the ten largest clones. Unmatched junction bases come to 6, with V trimmed by 0 bases and J by 8 bases. The CDR3 holds 15 amino acids from the cysteine to the phenylalanine. Only CDR3 DNA is held: 45 bases, read in frame from base 1. CDR1 is given as KGHDR and CDR2 as SFDVKD, both from the germline V gene.

None of the patients had been given any treatment before thyroid surgery. Patient clinical samples collected from about 2011 to 2018 were retrospectively analysed using T-cell receptor beta sequencing. This clone is medium-sized (0.01 to 0.1%) in terms of sample share. This clone's antigen is unknown. No per-base quality is available; no much larger clone lies one base away. This clonotype was obtained from a female donor with papillary thyroid cancer or a benign thyroid nodule (not recorded which). Some clones in this sample may be carry-over from other donors' samples. The chain employs TRBV24-1 and TRBJ2-1, and TRBD1 matches 7 of the central bases. Sequencing input: blood. The nucleotides read TGTGCCACCAGTGATTTGATAGACAGGGCTGATGAGCAGTTCTTC. The translation is CATSDLIDRADEQFF.